The entry that follows covers one T cell receptor (beta chain) sequence. The clone's antigen remains unknown. Per-base quality was not reported, and no clone a single base away is much larger than it. This record belongs to a study of beta chain features in type 1 diabetes (dated by TCRdb to the late 2010s). About the full investigation: Patients and healthy donors did not differ in mean age, gender distribution, total cell number or subset yield. In the study, TCRB repertoires of sorted circulating CD4+ T cell subsets from recently diagnosed type 1 diabetes patients were compared with those of matched healthy donors. Regulatory and stem cell-like memory subsets were isolated from only 8 patients and about eight healthy donors, whereas naive and central memory subsets came from all 30 or so donors. A total of approximately 100 million sorted cells were examined across all samples, and the number of cells per subset was strongly correlated with RNA yield.

The entire amount of isolated RNA was reverse transcribed using the High Capacity cDNA Reverse Transcription Kit, so the sequenced TCRB transcripts were expressed ones. Deep immunoSEQ sequencing was performed on naive, central memory and regulatory T cell samples, with an average of approximately 4 million total reads per sample. Sorted cells were lysed in RLT buffer, and RNA was extracted using DNase-treated RNeasy Micro or Mini kits according to cell number. To prevent cross-contamination, each cell subset was processed individually, whereas patient and healthy donor samples were processed jointly. Using the immunoSEQ multiplex PCR, TCRB sequences were amplified from cDNA into 87-bp fragments spanning the CDR3 region. Sequencing of the amplicons was done on the Illumina HiSeq platform. On the study's bioinformatics: PCR bias was computationally corrected using synthetic template baselines, reads within Hamming distance 2 were collapsed, and singletons that could not be merged were discarded. Reads were aligned against IMGT so that V, D and J genes, CDR3 length and insertions or deletions at six rearrangement sites could be assigned. Within each subset, clonotype counts were normalized to sorted cell number, after which true diversity and Gini coefficients were computed with the tcR R package. The overlap coefficient, calculated on TCRB nucleotide sequences, was used to quantify repertoire sharing. In its TCRdb copy, this immuneACCESS table keeps in-frame sequences only and misses some clones. Where compared with another copy, unresolved V genes explain less than half of these, and the others have no known cause. V and J calls and clone size come straight from that table; D and trimming were deduced from the DNA. Here the sample has 200,000 to 250,000 clones; approximately 10% occur a single time. 1% to 1.5% of the sample lies in the top ten.

From each donor, a single peripheral blood sample of approximately 120 mL on average was drawn into heparinised tubes. A BD FACSAria II was used to sort naive, central memory, regulatory and stem cell-like memory CD4+ T cells with a panel that included CD45RO, CCR7, CD25, CD127, CD95 and CD27. Every sorted population had a purity above 95%. PBMCs were isolated right away by Lymphoprep density gradient centrifugation and were stained directly, without culture. Samples were stained and sorted in pairs, with one healthy donor and one patient per experiment, so that batch effects were minimized. The paper as a whole reports these results and caveats: In all four CD4+ subsets, TCRB CDR3 length was moderately but significantly shorter in type 1 diabetes patients. At VDJ recombination sites, patients with type 1 diabetes made fewer insertions and deleted more nucleotides, a pattern implying thymic rearrangement abnormalities. Only small numbers of individuals were included in the HLA sub-analyses, which left unresolved whether HLA type had any influence on TCRB rearrangement. PCR may preferentially amplify shorter templates, but because patient and control samples were amplified and corrected together, any resulting skew would affect both groups equally. Naive, central memory and regulatory TCRB repertoires appeared to be more similar among patients than among healthy donors. Because cDNA was sequenced instead of genomic DNA, highly expressing activated cells could be over-represented, though the groups showed no difference in activation or CD3 levels.

The sequence was collected from a man between 18 and 29 years old in good health. Specimen: central memory CD4+ T cells from blood.

The DNA reads TGCGCCAGCAGCTTGCCCGGGGGGACCAAAAACATTCAGTACTTC. The encoded protein is CASSLPGGTKNIQYF. This chain is built from TRBV5-1 and TRBJ2-4, and 7 junction bases match TRBD2. Clipping removes 1 base from V and 2 bases from J, with 3 as the unmatched junction base count. CDR3 length: 15 amino acids, cysteine to phenylalanine. CDR3 DNA is the only sequence kept; it has 45 bases, read in frame from the first base. In the germline V gene, CDR1 corresponds to SGHRS and CDR2 to YFSETQ.